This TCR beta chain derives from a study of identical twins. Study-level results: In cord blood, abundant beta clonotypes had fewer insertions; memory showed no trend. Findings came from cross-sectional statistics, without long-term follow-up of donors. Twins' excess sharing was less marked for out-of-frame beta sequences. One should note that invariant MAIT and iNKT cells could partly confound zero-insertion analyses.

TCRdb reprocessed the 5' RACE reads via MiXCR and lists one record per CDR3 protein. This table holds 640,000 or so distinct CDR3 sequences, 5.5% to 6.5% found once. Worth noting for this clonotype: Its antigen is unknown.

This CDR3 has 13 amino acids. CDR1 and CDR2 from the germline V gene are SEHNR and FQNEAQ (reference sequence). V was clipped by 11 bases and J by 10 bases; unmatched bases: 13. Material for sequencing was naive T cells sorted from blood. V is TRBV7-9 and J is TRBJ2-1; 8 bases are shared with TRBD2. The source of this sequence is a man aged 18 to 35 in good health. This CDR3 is CAGGSGSTGEQFF. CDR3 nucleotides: TGTGCCGGCGGGAGCGGGAGTACAGGGGAGCAGTTCTTC.